The 17 T cell receptor beta chains presented below share a single source sample, sequenced in a study of patients and donors after allogeneic stem cell transplantation. MiXCR, run by TCRdb on the RT-PCR reads, gives a single entry per CDR3 protein. The sample has tens of thousands of distinct CDR3 sequences; more than 20% are singletons. The sample consisted of blood, either unsorted or a sorted T cell fraction (not recorded which). The source is a human donor who was either an allogeneic HSCT recipient or a stem cell or donor lymphocyte infusion donor (not recorded which). It is not recorded whose cells these are; they may come from a transplant donor.

The J gene is TRBJ2-7, the V gene TRBV6-5; 7 positions match TRBD2. Per the germline V gene, CDR1 is MNHEY and CDR2 is SVGAGI. J was trimmed by 4 bases and V by 0 bases; bases with no gene match: 6. The CDR3 length is 15 residues. The CDR3 bases are TGTGCCAGCAGTTACTCGCAGGGAGGGGCATACGAGCAGTACTTC. This encodes CASSYSQGGAYEQYF.

This clonotype is judged medium-sized. The chain employs TRBV18 and TRBJ1-1, with TRBD1 matching over 9 bases. Trimming took 5 bases from V and 3 from J; bases not matched to a gene: 1. The CDR3 is 13 residues long. The germline V gene has CDR1 KGHSH and CDR2 LQKENI. CDR3 DNA sequence: TGTGCCAGCTCAAGGGACAGGGACACTGAAGCTTTCTTT. It codes for CASSRDRDTEAFF.

This clonotype was recorded a few times. The chain joins TRBV24-1 to TRBJ2-5; D remains ambiguous. Germline values: CDR1 KGHDR, CDR2 SFDVKD. Trimming removed 4 bases from V and 3 bases from J, with 11 bases in between. This CDR3 contains 14 residues. The CDR3 loop reads CATSEAHREETQYF. The CDR3 DNA sequence: TGTGCCACCAGTGAGGCCCATAGAGAAGAGACCCAGTACTTC.

This clonotype was counted only a few times. The chain has TRBV24-1 and TRBJ2-3; D is unresolved. Germline-derived CDR1 and CDR2 are KGHDR and SFDVKD. Trimming took off 4 bases at V and 2 bases at J, with 6 bases between the two ends. The CDR3 extends over 13 amino acids. Here the CDR3 DNA reads TGTGCCACCAGTGACCCGAACACAGATACGCAGTATTTT. Translating gives CATSDPNTDTQYF.

This clonotype was observed a few times. The rearrangement links TRBV24-1 to TRBJ1-6; 9 nucleotides agree with TRBD1. The CDR3 is 15 residues long. Germline CDR1 KGHDR, CDR2 SFDVKD. The V segment lost 11 bases and the J segment 8 bases; nucleotides outside the gene matches: 12. The CDR3 DNA reads as TGTGCCATAAACCGGGACAGGGTTTTGGATTCACCCCTCCACTTT. Encoded protein: CAINRDRVLDSPLHF.

This clonotype was recorded many times. The rearrangement links TRBV12-3 or TRBV12-4 to TRBJ1-2, with 7 bases lining up with TRBD1. V shed 5 bases, J shed 3 bases, and the junction held 6 bases outside the gene matches. CDR3 length: 14 residues. CDR3 sequence: CASSTRDRHYGYTF. In DNA, the CDR3 is TGTGCCAGCAGTACGCGGGACAGACACTATGGCTACACCTTC.

This clonotype came up a few times. The genes are TRBV9 and TRBJ1-1, with TRBD1 matching 7 bases. The CDR3 sequence is 13 residues long. V was clipped by 2 bases and J by 7 bases; unmatched bases: 5. Germline V lookup: CDR1 SGDLS, CDR2 YYNGEE. CDR3 region: CASSVGQRSEAFF. Written as DNA, the CDR3 is TGTGCCAGCAGCGTGGGACAGCGAAGTGAAGCTTTCTTT.

As DNA, the CDR3 is TGTGCCACCAGTTTGCCAGGATCCGTCTACAATGAGCAGTTCTTC. Amino acid sequence: CATSLPGSVYNEQFF. The rearrangement joins TRBV24-1 to TRBJ2-1; D is ambiguous. Germline V gives CDR1 KGHDR, CDR2 SFDVKD. Trimming removed 6 bases at V and 3 bases at J, with 14 bases between. The CDR3 extends over 15 amino acids.

The rearrangement joins TRBV25-1 to TRBJ1-1; D unclear. Trimming cost V 7 bases and J 7 bases, with 16 bases left between them. The CDR3 consists of 13 residues. The germline V gene has CDR1 MGHDK and CDR2 SYGVNS. CDR3 amino acids: CASTARDRIEAFF. In DNA form, the CDR3 reads TGTGCCAGCACGGCCCGGGATCGCATTGAAGCTTTCTTT.

The chain has TRBV15 and TRBJ1-4; D gene unclear. CDR3 length: 14 residues. CDR1 LNHNV and CDR2 YYDKDF come from the germline V gene (reference sequence). V gave up 0 bases and J gave up 5 bases, with 7 bases separating them. The CDR3 loop is CATSRDLPNEKLFF. Here the CDR3 DNA reads TGTGCCACCAGCAGAGATCTACCAAATGAAAAACTGTTTTTT.

The chain couples TRBV21-1 to TRBJ1-2; TRBD1 reflects the table's D call only, with no check against the DNA. TRBV21-1 is noted as a pseudogene. This CDR3 contains 13 residues. The CDR3 sequence is CASNTGGGYGYTF. The CDR3 coding sequence is TGTGCCAGCAATACAGGGGGAGGCTATGGCTACACCTTC.

This clonotype has ten or more counts. The rearrangement uses TRBV6-5 and TRBJ1-1, with D hard to call. This CDR3 spans 13 amino acids. Germline V gene lookup returns CDR1 MNHEY and CDR2 SVGAGI. The ends were cut back, 1 base at V and 5 bases at J, with 8 bases in the middle. CDR3 loop: CASSYFVGTEAFF. In DNA form, the CDR3 reads TGTGCCAGCAGTTACTTTGTGGGTACTGAAGCTTTCTTT.

This rearrangement joins TRBV5-1 to TRBJ2-1; D not resolved. Trimming shortened V by 0 bases and J by 6 bases, and 7 bases separated the two germline ends. Germline lookup yields CDR1 SGHRS and CDR2 YFSETQ. This CDR3 has 13 residues. CDR3 nucleotide sequence: TGCGCCAGCAGCTTGGCCCCCCGCAATGAGCAGTTCTTC. Its translation is CASSLAPRNEQFF.

This clonotype was recorded a few times. V is TRBV6-6 and J is TRBJ2-7; D not certain. CDR1 MNHNY and CDR2 SVGAGI come from the germline V gene (reference sequence). There are 12 residues in the CDR3. Trimming stripped 3 bases from V and 0 bases from J, with 3 bases between. CDR3 DNA sequence: TGTGCCAGCAGTTATCCCTCCTACGAGCAGTACTTC. Its translation is CASSYPSYEQYF.

The table lists this clonotype with a few counts. This chain links TRBV9 with TRBJ1-2, with 9 bases aligning to TRBD1. After removal of 5 bases from V and 1 base from J, the junction contained 6 bases not matched to a gene. The CDR3 extends over 15 amino acids. Germline V gene lookup returns CDR1 SGDLS and CDR2 YYNGEE. The CDR3 DNA reads TGTGCCAGCAGGGGACAGGGAACCTATAACTATGGCTACACCTTC. This encodes CASRGQGTYNYGYTF.

This clonotype came up once. The CDR3: CASSLSPGGTDTQYF. As DNA, the CDR3 is TGTGCCAGCAGCTTAAGCCCAGGGGGCACAGATACGCAGTATTTT. The rearrangement links TRBV7-9 to TRBJ2-3, with a tentative D call TRBD1 (6 bases). CDR1 is SEHNR, CDR2 FQNEAQ, per germline (reference sequence). The CDR3 totals 15 residues. V shed 2 bases and J shed 1 base, with 10 bases lying between them.

The rearrangement links TRBV6-5 to TRBJ1-1; tentative D call: TRBD1 (5 bases). This CDR3 is 15 amino acids long. Germline V lookup: CDR1 MNHEY, CDR2 SVGAGI. V gave up 5 bases and J gave up 1 base, with 14 bases separating them. The CDR3 nucleotides read TGTGCCAGCAGTCTTACGGACATAACGAACACTGAAGCTTTCTTT. Protein product: CASSLTDITNTEAFF.